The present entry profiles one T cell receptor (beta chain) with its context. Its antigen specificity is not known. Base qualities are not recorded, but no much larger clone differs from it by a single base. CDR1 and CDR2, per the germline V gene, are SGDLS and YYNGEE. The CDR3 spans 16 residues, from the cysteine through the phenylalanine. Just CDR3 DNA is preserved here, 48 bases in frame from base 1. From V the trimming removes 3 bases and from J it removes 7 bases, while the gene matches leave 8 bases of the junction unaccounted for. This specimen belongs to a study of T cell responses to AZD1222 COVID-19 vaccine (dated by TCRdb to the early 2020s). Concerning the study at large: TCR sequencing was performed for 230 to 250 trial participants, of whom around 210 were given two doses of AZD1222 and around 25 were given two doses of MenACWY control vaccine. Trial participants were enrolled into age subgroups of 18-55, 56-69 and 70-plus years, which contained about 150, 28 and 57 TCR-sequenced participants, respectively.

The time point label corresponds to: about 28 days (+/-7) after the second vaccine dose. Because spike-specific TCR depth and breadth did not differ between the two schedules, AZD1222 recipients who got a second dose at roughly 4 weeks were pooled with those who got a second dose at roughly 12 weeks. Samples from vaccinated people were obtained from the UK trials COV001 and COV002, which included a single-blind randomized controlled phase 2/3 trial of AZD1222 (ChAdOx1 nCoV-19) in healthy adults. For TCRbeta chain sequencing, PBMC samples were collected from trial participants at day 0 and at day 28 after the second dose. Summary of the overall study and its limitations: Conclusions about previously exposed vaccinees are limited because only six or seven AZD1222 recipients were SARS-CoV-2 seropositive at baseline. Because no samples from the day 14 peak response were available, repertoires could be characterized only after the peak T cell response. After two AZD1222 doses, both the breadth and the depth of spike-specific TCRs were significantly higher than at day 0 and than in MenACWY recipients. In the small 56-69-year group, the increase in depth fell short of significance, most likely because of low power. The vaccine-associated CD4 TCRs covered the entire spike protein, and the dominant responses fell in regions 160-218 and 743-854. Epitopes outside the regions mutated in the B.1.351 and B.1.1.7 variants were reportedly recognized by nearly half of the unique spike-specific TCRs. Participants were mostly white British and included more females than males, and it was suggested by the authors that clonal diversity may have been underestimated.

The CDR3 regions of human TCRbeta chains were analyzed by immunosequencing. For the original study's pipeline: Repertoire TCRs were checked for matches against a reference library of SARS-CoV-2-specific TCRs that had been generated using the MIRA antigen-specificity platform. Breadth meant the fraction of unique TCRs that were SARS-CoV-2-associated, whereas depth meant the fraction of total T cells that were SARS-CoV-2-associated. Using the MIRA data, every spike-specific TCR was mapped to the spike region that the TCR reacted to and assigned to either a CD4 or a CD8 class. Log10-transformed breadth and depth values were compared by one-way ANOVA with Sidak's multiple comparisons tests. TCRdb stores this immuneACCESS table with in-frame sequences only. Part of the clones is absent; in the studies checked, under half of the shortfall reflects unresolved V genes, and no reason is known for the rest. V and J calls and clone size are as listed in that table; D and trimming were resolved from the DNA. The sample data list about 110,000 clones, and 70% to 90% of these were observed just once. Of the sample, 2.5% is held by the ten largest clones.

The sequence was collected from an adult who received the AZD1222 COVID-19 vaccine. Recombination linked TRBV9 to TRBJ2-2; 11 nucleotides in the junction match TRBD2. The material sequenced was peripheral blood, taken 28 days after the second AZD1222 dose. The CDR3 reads CASSAGTSGIDGELFF. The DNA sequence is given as TGTGCCAGCAGCGCCGGGACTAGCGGCATTGACGGGGAGCTGTTTTTT.